This entry is about one T cell receptor beta chain. Which antigen it targets is not known. Base qualities are missing; no much larger clone stands one base away. The data are from a study of blood T cells in healthy people across ages (dated by TCRdb to 2014 to 2015). With respect to the entire study: In model experiments, template switching captured roughly one uniquely barcoded TCR beta cDNA molecule for every two T cells. For two donors (one aged 18 to 30 and one aged 80 or older), the study analyzed two additional independent replicas of 1 million unique cDNA reads from the same blood draw. Using deep sequencing normalized with unique cDNA molecular identifiers, the study measured how TCR beta repertoire diversity changes with age. To avoid experimental bias, donors of different ages were randomly spread across the sequencing lanes. Donors were grouped into four age groups: young (average roughly 16 years), middle-aged (over 35), aged (over 55) and long-lived (about 90).

The library was prepared using 5' RACE. The run used an Illumina HiSeq 2500. The second PCR ran for roughly 6 to 11 cycles and used a J-beta primer mix along with a sample-barcoded 5' primer. Each TCR beta cDNA molecule received a unique molecular identifier from a template-switch 5' adaptor carrying 12 random nucleotides. Each sample yielded at least 3 million CDR3-containing paired-end reads. All of the RNA was converted into first-strand cDNA using the Mint cDNA synthesis kit, with a TRBC-specific oligonucleotide serving as the primer. Following uracil-DNA glycosylase treatment, a first 18-cycle PCR with universal primers M1SS and BC2_uni_R was performed on all cDNA. The source study handled its data this way. For normalization, 1 million high-quality reads, each with a distinct molecular identifier, were randomly selected from each sample. Instead of being binned into consensus sequences, reads with shared molecular identifiers were discarded. CDR3 identification, clonotype clustering and error correction used MiTCR with a Q25 quality threshold and the strictest error-elimination algorithm. A nonparametric unseen species model using Euler transformation provided a lower-bound estimate of total TCR beta diversity. TCRdb reanalyzed the raw reads on its own, using fastp at Q25 for trimming and MiXCR for clone calling, and kept in-frame beta chains. Rows with a matching CDR3 protein are joined into one entry that keeps the most common DNA and genes. The V and J calls shown here were made by TCRdb, not taken from the authors' results. The sample has approximately 1.5 million distinct CDR3 sequences on record, 42% of them singletons. Approximately 4% of the sample goes to the ten largest clones.

The research as a whole found: Estimates of total diversity based on one million sequenced T cells were considered lower bounds and underestimates. The CMV infection status of donors was not known, potentially confounding age-related changes in expanded clonotypes. Observed TCR beta diversity per million T cells fell roughly linearly with age, and a significant reduction was already apparent by age around 44. A strong correlation was found between observed TCR beta diversity and the percentage of naive T cells measured by flow cytometry. Compared with the aged group, the long-lived group had more naive CD4+ T cells, fewer expanded clones and increased TCR diversity, a pattern suggesting age selection. Conclusive comparison of naive and antigen-experienced compartments was prevented by the profiling of bulk unsorted PBMCs.

The donors were roughly 39 Caucasian individuals from Russia, aged roughly 6 to 100 years, who were systemically healthy. Ten milliliters of peripheral blood were collected from each donor into EDTA-treated Vacutainer tubes. Ficoll-Paque density-gradient centrifugation was used to isolate PBMCs, with at least 6.5 million per sample. Trizol reagent was used to extract total RNA from the PBMCs, yielding at least 6 micrograms per sample. The percentages of naive CD45RAhigh/CD27high T cells were determined by flow cytometry on a PBMC aliquot from every donor. In the germline V gene, CDR1 corresponds to SGDLS and CDR2 to YYNGEE. The V and J ends are trimmed by 0 bases and 7 bases, leaving 13 bases between them. The CDR3 runs 14 residues from the cysteine to the phenylalanine. Only the CDR3 part of the read is kept: 42 bases, read in frame from the first base.

The TCR comes from a woman aged 18-35 years in good health. The sample consisted of blood. The chain employs TRBV9 and TRBJ1-2; perhaps TRBD1 is the D gene, with 6 bases matching. The DNA is TGTGCCAGCAGCGTAGCCTTACAGGGCTTTGGCTACACCTTC. Its coded protein is CASSVALQGFGYTF.